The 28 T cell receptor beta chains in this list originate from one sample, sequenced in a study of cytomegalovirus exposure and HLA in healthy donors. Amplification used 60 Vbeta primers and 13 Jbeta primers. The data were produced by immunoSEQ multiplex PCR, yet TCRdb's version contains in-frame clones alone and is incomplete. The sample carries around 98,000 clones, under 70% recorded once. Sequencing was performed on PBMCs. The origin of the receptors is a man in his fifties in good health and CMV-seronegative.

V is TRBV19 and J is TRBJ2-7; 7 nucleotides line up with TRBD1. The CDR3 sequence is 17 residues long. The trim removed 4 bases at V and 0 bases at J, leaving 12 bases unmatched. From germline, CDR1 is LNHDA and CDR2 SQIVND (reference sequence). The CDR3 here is CASSTEATGEASYEQYF. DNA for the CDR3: TGTGCCAGTAGTACCGAAGCCACAGGGGAAGCCTCCTACGAGCAGTACTTC.

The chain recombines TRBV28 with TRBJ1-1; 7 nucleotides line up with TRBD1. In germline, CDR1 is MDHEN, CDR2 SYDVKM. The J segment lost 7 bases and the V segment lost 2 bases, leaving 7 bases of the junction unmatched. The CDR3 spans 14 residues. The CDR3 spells CASSLGGQGGEAFF. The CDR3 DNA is TGTGCCAGCAGTTTAGGGGGGCAGGGGGGTGAAGCTTTCTTT.

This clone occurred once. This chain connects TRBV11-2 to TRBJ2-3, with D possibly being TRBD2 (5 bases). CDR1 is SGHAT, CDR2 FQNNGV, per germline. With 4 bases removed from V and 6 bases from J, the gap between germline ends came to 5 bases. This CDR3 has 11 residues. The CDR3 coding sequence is TGTGCCAGCAGCTGGACTGATACGCAGTATTTT. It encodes CASSWTDTQYF.

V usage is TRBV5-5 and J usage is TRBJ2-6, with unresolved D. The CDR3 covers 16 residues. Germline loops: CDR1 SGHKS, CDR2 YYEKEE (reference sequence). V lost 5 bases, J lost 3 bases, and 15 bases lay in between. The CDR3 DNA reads TGTGCCAGCAGTAATACCCCAGGCCGTGGGGCCAACGTCCTGACTTTC. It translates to CASSNTPGRGANVLTF.

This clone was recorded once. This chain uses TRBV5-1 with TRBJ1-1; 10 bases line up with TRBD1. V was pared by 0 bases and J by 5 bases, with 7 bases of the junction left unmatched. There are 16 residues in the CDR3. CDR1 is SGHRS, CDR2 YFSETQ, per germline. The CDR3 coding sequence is TGCGCCAGCAGCTTGGAGCGGAGGACAGGGGGTACTGAAGCTTTCTTT. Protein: CASSLERRTGGTEAFF.

The CDR3 protein is CAWNDPGNSNYGYTF. In DNA, the CDR3 is TGTGCCTGGAACGACCCCGGTAACAGTAACTATGGCTACACCTTC. The chain employs TRBV30 and TRBJ1-2; D gene unclear. CDR1 is GTSNPN, CDR2 SVGIG, per germline (reference sequence). The CDR3 runs to 15 residues. Trimming pared 4 bases from V and 1 base from J, leaving 16 bases between.

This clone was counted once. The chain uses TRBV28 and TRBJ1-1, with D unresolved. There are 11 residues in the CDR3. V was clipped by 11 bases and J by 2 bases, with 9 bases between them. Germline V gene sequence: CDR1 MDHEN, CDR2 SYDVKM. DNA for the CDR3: TGTGCCGTCTCGGGAAACACTGAAGCTTTCTTT. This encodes CAVSGNTEAFF.

The CDR3 protein is CASNLGGAWTGELFF. CDR3 sequence (DNA): TGTGCCAGCAACTTAGGGGGCGCGTGGACCGGGGAGCTGTTTTTT. The V call is TRBV6-1, the J call TRBJ2-2; 7 positions agree with TRBD1. The germline V gene has CDR1 MNHNS and CDR2 SASEGT. This CDR3 comprises 15 residues. V lost 7 bases and J lost 5; bases outside the gene matches: 10.

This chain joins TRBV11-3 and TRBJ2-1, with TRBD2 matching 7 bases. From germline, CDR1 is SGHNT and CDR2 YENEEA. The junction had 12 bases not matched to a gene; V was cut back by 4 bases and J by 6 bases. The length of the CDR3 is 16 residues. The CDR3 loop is CASSWKAGPSGNEQFF. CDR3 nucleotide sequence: TGTGCCAGCAGCTGGAAAGCAGGGCCTAGCGGCAATGAGCAGTTCTTC.

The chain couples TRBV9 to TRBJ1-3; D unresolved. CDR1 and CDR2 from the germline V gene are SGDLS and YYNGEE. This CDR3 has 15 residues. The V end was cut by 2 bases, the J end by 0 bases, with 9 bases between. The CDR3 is CASSVGGISGNTIYF. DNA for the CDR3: TGTGCCAGCAGCGTGGGAGGGATCTCTGGAAACACCATATATTTT. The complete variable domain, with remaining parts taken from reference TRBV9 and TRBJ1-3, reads DSGVTQTPKHLITATGQRVTLRCSPRSGDLSVYWYQQSLDQGLQFLIQYYNGEERAKGNILERFSAQQFPDLHSELNLSSLELGDSALYFCASSVGGISGNTIYFGEGSWLTVV.

The chain's CDR3 is CASSLVPANYGYTF. The CDR3 region has the DNA TGTGCCAGCAGTTTAGTCCCCGCTAACTATGGCTACACCTTC. The chain employs TRBV28 and TRBJ1-2; no definite D call. CDR3 length: 14 residues. The germline V gene encodes CDR1 MDHEN and CDR2 SYDVKM. V was clipped by 2 bases and J by 0 bases, with 7 bases between them.

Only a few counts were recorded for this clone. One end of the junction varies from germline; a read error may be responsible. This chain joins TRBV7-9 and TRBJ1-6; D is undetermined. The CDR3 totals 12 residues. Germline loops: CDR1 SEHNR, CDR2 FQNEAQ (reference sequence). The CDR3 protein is CSSSLDEWAPAF. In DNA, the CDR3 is TGTTCCAGCAGCTTAGACGAGTGGGCCCCCGCTTTT.

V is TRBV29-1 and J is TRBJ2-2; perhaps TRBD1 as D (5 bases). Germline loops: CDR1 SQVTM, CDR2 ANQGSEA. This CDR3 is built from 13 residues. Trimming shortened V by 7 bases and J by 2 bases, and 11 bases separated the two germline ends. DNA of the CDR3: TGCAGCGCCCAGGGAATTAACACCGGGGAGCTGTTTTTT. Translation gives CSAQGINTGELFF.

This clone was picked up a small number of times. The CDR3 loop reads CASSDRGSVNQPQHF. CDR3 DNA: TGTGCCAGCAGTGATCGCGGGAGTGTCAATCAGCCCCAGCATTTT. The chain links TRBV2 to TRBJ1-5; no reliable D call. Trimming cost V 3 bases and J 3 bases, with 12 bases left between them. Looked up from germline, CDR1 is SNHLY and CDR2 is FYNNEI. The CDR3 length is 15 residues.

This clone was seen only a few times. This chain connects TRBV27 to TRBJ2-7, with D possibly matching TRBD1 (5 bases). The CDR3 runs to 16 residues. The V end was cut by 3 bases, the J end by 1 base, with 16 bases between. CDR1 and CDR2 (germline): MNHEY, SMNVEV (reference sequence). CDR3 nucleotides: TGTGCCAGCAGTTTTAGGGGCAATCTGGGATCCTACGAGCAGTACTTC. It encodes CASSFRGNLGSYEQYF.

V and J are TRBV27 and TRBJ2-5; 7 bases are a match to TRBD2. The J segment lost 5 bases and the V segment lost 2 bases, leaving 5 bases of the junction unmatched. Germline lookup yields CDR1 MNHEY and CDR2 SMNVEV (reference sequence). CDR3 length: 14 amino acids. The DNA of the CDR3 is TGTGCCAGCAGTTTACGCGGGAGTGAGGAGACCCAGTACTTC. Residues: CASSLRGSEETQYF.

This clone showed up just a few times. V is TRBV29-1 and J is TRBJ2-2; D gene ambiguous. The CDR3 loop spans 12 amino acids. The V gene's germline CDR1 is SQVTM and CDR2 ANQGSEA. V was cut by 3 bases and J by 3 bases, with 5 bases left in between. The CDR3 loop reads CSVDDYTGELFF. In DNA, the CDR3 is TGCAGCGTTGATGACTACACCGGGGAGCTGTTTTTT.

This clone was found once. The CDR3 coding sequence is TGCGCCAGCAGCGCCGCTCTACAGGGGGTGGATGGCTACACCTTC. Its protein product is CASSAALQGVDGYTF. This rearrangement joins TRBV5-1 to TRBJ1-2, with TRBD1 matching over 8 bases. Trimming took 4 bases from V and 6 from J; bases not matched to a gene: 11. The V gene's germline CDR1 is SGHRS and CDR2 YFSETQ. This CDR3 is 15 amino acids long. Combining the CDR3 with reference TRBV5-1 and TRBJ1-2 gives the whole variable domain KAGVTQTPRYLIKTRGQQVTLSCSPISGHRSVSWYQQTPGQGLQFLFEYFSETQRNKGNFPGRFSGRQFSNSRSEMNVSTLELGDSALYLCASSAALQGVDGYTFGSGTRLTVV.

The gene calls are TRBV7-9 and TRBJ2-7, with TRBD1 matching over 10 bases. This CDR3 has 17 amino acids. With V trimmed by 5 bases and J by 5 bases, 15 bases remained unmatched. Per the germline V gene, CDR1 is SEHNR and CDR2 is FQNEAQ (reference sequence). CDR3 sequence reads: CASSMTGGRGRGHEQYF. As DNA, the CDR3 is TGTGCCAGCAGCATGACAGGGGGCCGGGGGAGGGGGCACGAGCAGTACTTC.

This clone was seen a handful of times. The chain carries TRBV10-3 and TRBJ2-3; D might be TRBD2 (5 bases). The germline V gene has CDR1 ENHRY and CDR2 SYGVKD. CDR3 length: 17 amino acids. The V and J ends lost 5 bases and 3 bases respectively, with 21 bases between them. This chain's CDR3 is CAISHPRSQRGTDTQYF. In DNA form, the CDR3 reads TGTGCCATCAGTCACCCCCGGTCCCAACGCGGGACAGATACGCAGTATTTT.

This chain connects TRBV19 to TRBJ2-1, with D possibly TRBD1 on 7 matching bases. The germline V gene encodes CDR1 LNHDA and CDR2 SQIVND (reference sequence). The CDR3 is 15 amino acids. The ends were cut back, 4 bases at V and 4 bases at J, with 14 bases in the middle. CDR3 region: CASSNLGGQYNEQFF. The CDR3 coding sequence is TGTGCCAGTAGTAACCTCGGGGGACAGTACAATGAGCAGTTCTTC.

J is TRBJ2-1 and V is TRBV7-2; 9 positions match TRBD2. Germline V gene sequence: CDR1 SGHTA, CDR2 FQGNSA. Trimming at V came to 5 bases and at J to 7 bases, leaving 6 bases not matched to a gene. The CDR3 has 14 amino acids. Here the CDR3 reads CASSHGTSRNEQFF. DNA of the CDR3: TGTGCCAGCAGCCACGGGACTAGCAGGAATGAGCAGTTCTTC.

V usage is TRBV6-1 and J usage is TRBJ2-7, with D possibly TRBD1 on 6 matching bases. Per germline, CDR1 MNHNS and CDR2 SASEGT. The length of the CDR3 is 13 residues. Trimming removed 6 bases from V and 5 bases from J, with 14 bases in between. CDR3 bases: TGTGCCAGCAGGGTACAGGGCTCGCACGAGCAGTACTTC. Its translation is CASRVQGSHEQYF.

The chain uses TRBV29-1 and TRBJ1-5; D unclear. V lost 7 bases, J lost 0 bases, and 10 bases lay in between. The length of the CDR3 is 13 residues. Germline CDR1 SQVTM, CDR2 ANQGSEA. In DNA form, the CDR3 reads TGCAGCGCCCGGGGTGATAGCAATCAGCCCCAGCATTTT. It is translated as CSARGDSNQPQHF.

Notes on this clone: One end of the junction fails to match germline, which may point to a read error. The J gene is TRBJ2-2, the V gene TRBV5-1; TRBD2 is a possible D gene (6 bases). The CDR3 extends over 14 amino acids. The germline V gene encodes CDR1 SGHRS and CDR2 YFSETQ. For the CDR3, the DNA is TGCGCGAGCAACGGCGGGGCGAACACCGGGGAGCTGTTTTTT. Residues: CASNGGANTGELFF.

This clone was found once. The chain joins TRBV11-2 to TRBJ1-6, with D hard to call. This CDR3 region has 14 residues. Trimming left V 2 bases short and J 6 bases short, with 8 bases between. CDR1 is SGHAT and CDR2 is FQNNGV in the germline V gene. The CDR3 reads CASSLPFRNSPLHF. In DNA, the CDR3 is TGTGCCAGCAGCTTACCCTTTCGTAATTCACCCCTCCACTTT.

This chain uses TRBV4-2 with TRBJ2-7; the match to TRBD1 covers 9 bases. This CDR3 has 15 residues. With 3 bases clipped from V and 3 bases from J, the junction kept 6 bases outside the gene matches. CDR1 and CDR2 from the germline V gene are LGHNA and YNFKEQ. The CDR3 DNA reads TGTGCCAGCAGCCAGGCGGGGGACAGGGTCTACGAGCAGTACTTC. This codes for CASSQAGDRVYEQYF.

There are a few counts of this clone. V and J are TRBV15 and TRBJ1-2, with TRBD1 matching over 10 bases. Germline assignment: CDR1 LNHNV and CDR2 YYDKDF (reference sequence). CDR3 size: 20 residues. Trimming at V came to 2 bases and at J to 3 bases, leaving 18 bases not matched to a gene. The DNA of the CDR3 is TGTGCCACCAGCAGAAGGGGGGGCAGACAGGGGGCATATGGAGACTATGGCTACACCTTC. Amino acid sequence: CATSRRGGRQGAYGDYGYTF.